This is a list of T cell receptor beta chains from one sample in a study of blood T cells in healthy people across ages. TCRdb re-derived calls from the 5' RACE reads in MiXCR, one entry per CDR3 protein. The data show around 780,000 distinct CDR3 sequences, with more than 50% seen just once and more than 25% held by the top ten. The sequencing input was blood. The receptors were gathered from a man between 35 and 55 years old in good health. The CDR3 runs from the conserved cysteine through the conserved F or W. The D gene is left open where the match is weak. Expanded clones get a size class; other rows say once, few or many, or leave the size out.

D,J,V,size,CDR3,DNA
TRBD1,TRBJ1-2,TRBV5-6,few,CASSVPGQGNYGYTF,TGTGCCAGCAGCGTACCGGGACAGGGGAACTATGGCTACACCTTC
TRBD2,TRBJ2-5,TRBV5-1,.,CASSLALGLKETQYF,TGCGCCAGCAGCTTGGCCTTGGGACTAAAAGAGACCCAGTACTTC
.,TRBJ1-2,TRBV29-1,once,CSVEDAWSYGYTF,TGCAGCGTTGAGGACGCCTGGTCCTATGGCTACACCTTC
.,TRBJ2-2,TRBV28,.,CASSVPQYGELFF,TGTGCCAGCAGTGTACCCCAGTACGGGGAGCTGTTTTTT
.,TRBJ2-3,TRBV6-5,.,CASSVLRGTDTQYF,TGTGCCAGCAGCGTCTTACGAGGCACAGATACGCAGTATTTT
.,TRBJ2-3,TRBV20-1,.,CSASATPTSRSPQYF,TGCAGTGCTAGCGCCACACCCACCTCACGAAGTCCGCAGTATTTT
.,TRBJ2-7,TRBV14,few,CASSQTIVAVTYEQYF,TGTGCCAGCAGCCAGACGATTGTTGCGGTGACCTACGAGCAGTACTTC
.,TRBJ2-5,TRBV12-5,.,CASGLGRHQETQYF,TGTGCTAGCGGTTTGGGACGCCATCAAGAGACCCAGTACTTC
.,TRBJ2-3,TRBV20-1,.,CRASAGGPPTDTQYF,TGCAGGGCCAGTGCCGGCGGTCCTCCCACAGATACGCAGTATTTT
.,TRBJ1-5,TRBV12-5,.,CASGPELRKRRDAYSNQPQHF,TGTGCTAGTGGTCCAGAACTCAGAAAGCGGCGGGACGCTTATAGCAATCAGCCCCAGCATTTT
.,TRBJ2-6,TRBV25-1,few,CASSLDDGANVLTF,TGTGCCAGCAGCTTGGATGACGGGGCCAACGTCCTGACTTTC
.,TRBJ1-1,TRBV27,.,CASSFTGPNTEAFF,TGTGCCAGCAGTTTTACCGGGCCGAACACTGAAGCTTTCTTT
.,TRBJ1-6,TRBV7-2,.,CASSLDLYVLLHF,TGTGCCAGCAGCTTAGACCTCTACGTTCTCCTCCACTTT
.,TRBJ2-1,TRBV5-1,few,CASSFKDEQFF,TGCGCCAGCAGCTTCAAGGATGAGCAGTTCTTC
.,TRBJ2-5,TRBV13,few,CASSLEGVLLETQYF,TGTGCCAGCAGCTTAGAGGGGGTGCTCTTAGAGACCCAGTACTTC
.,TRBJ2-7,TRBV7-2,.,CASSLVGRRRFDEQYF,TGTGCCAGCAGCTTAGTGGGACGGAGGCGGTTTGATGAGCAGTACTTC
.,TRBJ2-1,TRBV5-6,.,CASSLGESYNEQFF,TGTGCCAGCAGCCTGGGGGAATCTTACAATGAGCAGTTCTTC
TRBD1,TRBJ2-1,TRBV5-1,.,CASLGQGNEQFF,TGCGCCAGCCTCGGACAGGGGAATGAGCAGTTCTTC
.,TRBJ1-4,TRBV29-1,.,CSVSTSISRTNEKLFF,TGCAGCGTCTCAACCTCAATTTCAAGAACTAATGAAAAACTGTTTTTT
TRBD2,TRBJ2-7,TRBV20-1,.,CSAPIRTSGYEQYF,TGCAGTGCGCCAATCCGGACTAGCGGGTACGAGCAGTACTTC
.,TRBJ1-5,TRBV27,few,CASRVRGEGQPQHF,TGTGCCAGCAGGGTTCGGGGCGAGGGACAGCCCCAGCATTTT
TRBD1,TRBJ1-2,TRBV6-5,.,CASRHRDSKGYGYTF,TGTGCCAGCAGACACCGGGACAGCAAAGGCTATGGCTACACCTTC
.,TRBJ2-3,TRBV6-5,.,CASSARTDNTDTQYF,TGTGCCAGCAGCGCCAGGACAGACAACACAGATACGCAGTATTTT
.,TRBJ2-7,TRBV11-2,once,CASSLEGLGSHEQYF,TGTGCCAGCAGCTTAGAAGGGCTTGGGTCCCACGAGCAGTACTTC
TRBD1,TRBJ2-3,TRBV6-6,.,CASSYPRGLPSTDTQYF,TGTGCCAGCAGTTACCCGAGGGGGCTACCTAGCACAGATACGCAGTATTTT
TRBD2,TRBJ2-7,TRBV3-1,few,CASSQGQGLAGAYEQYF,TGTGCCAGCAGCCAAGGTCAGGGACTAGCGGGAGCTTACGAGCAGTACTTC
.,TRBJ2-7,TRBV5-1,.,CASSLGHRSYEQYF,TGCGCCAGCAGCTTGGGACACCGCTCCTACGAGCAGTACTTC
.,TRBJ2-1,TRBV20-1,.,CSARAPTGRRYNEQFF,TGCAGTGCTAGGGCCCCAACGGGACGAAGATACAATGAGCAGTTCTTC
.,TRBJ2-3,TRBV2,.,CASSVMVDTQYF,TGTGCCAGCAGTGTTATGGTGGATACGCAGTATTTT
.,TRBJ2-5,TRBV28,.,CASSIQQERETQYF,TGTGCCAGCAGTATACAACAGGAACGGGAGACCCAGTACTTC
.,TRBJ2-5,TRBV5-1,few,CASSSDPQETQYF,TGCGCCAGCAGCTCCGATCCCCAAGAGACCCAGTACTTC
.,TRBJ1-2,TRBV12-3/TRBV12-4,.,CASRSVARGYTF,TGTGCCAGCAGATCGGTGGCCAGGGGCTACACCTTC
TRBD1,TRBJ2-7,TRBV29-1,few,CSVMDRGLYEQYF,TGCAGCGTGATGGACAGGGGTCTCTACGAGCAGTACTTC
TRBD2,TRBJ2-1,TRBV28,.,CASSGKGLHHNEQFF,TGTGCCAGCAGCGGTAAGGGACTACATCACAATGAGCAGTTCTTC
TRBD1,TRBJ2-7,TRBV10-3,.,CAIRPGTGPTYEQYF,TGTGCCATCAGACCCGGGACAGGTCCTACCTACGAGCAGTACTTC
.,TRBJ2-6,TRBV11-1,.,CASSLRVGPSGANVLTF,TGTGCCAGCAGCTTACGGGTAGGGCCCTCTGGGGCCAACGTCCTGACTTTC